This is a list of T cell receptor beta chains from one sample in a study of cytomegalovirus exposure and HLA in healthy donors. The assay was immunoSEQ multiplex PCR, and TCRdb's table has in-frame clones only and misses some. Of about 85,000 clones in the sample, approximately 80% were seen once. Sequenced: PBMCs. Source of these receptors: a woman aged 50 to 65 in good health and CMV-seropositive. CDR3s include the opening cysteine and the closing phenylalanine or tryptophan. The D gene is left open where the match is weak. Only some rows state a clone size, as once, few, many or a class for expanded clones.

TRBJ2-2 - TRBV10-1 few CASSAAPGELFF TGCGCCAGCAGTGCTGCGCCCGGGGAGCTGTTTTTT
TRBJ2-3 TRBD2 TRBV4-2 - CASSLSGGSTDTQYF TGTGCCAGCAGCCTGAGCGGGGGGAGCACAGATACGCAGTATTTT
TRBJ2-3 TRBD2 TRBV5-1 - CASSFVHLSGGRTDTQYF TGCGCCAGCAGCTTCGTACACCTTAGCGGGGGGCGCACAGATACGCAGTATTTT
TRBJ1-6 - TRBV11-2 few CASSLGTGWSPLHF TGTGCCAGCAGCCTAGGAACAGGGTGGTCACCCCTCCACTTT
TRBJ1-2 - TRBV27 - CASSFRQGSGGYTF TGTGCCAGCAGTTTCAGGCAGGGATCGGGTGGCTACACCTTC
TRBJ2-1 - TRBV5-1 - CASSLGTLGAQYNEQFF TGCGCCAGCAGCCTGGGGACTCTGGGGGCCCAATACAATGAGCAGTTCTTC
TRBJ1-2 - TRBV28 few CASSLGGDHYGYTF TGTGCCAGCAGTTTAGGGGGGGACCACTATGGCTACACCTTC
TRBJ1-1 - TRBV5-1 few CASSSQMNTEAFF TGCGCCAGCAGCTCTCAGATGAACACTGAAGCTTTCTTT
TRBJ1-2 - TRBV4-1 - CASSQPLYGYTF TGCGCCAGCAGCCAACCCCTCTATGGCTACACCTTC
TRBJ1-1 TRBD1 TRBV6-5 - CASRSRDREAFF TGTGCCAGCCGATCCCGGGACAGAGAAGCTTTCTTT
TRBJ1-2 - TRBV30 - CAWTQGGGVGYTF TGTGCCTGGACCCAGGGAGGGGGGGTTGGCTACACCTTC
TRBJ2-3 TRBD2 TRBV27 - CASSFREGDTQYF TGTGCCAGCAGTTTCCGGGAGGGAGATACGCAGTATTTT
TRBJ2-1 - TRBV7-9 - CASRNHEDEQFF TGTGCCAGCAGGAACCACGAGGATGAGCAGTTCTTC
TRBJ2-1 TRBD2 TRBV11-2 - CASSAGTSPYNEQFF TGTGCCAGCAGCGCCGGGACTAGCCCCTACAATGAGCAGTTCTTC
TRBJ1-2 TRBD1 TRBV5-4 - CASSLADRGLNGYTF TGTGCCAGCAGCTTGGCCGACAGGGGTCTGAATGGCTACACCTTC
TRBJ2-1 TRBD2 TRBV7-9 - CASSLSLAGSSHNEQFF TGTGCCAGCAGCTTATCTCTAGCGGGTTCCTCCCACAATGAGCAGTTCTTC
TRBJ2-1 - TRBV7-9 - CASSFSGGWRNEQFF TGTGCCAGCAGCTTTAGTGGAGGGTGGAGAAATGAGCAGTTCTTC
TRBJ1-1 TRBD1 TRBV9 once CASSAGTGHTEAFF TGTGCCAGCAGCGCCGGGACAGGGCACACTGAAGCTTTCTTT
TRBJ2-2 - TRBV9 - CASSLHGRRVGSGELFF TGTGCCAGCAGCCTTCACGGCAGGCGTGTCGGTTCCGGGGAGCTGTTTTTT